This TCR beta chain was observed in a study of blood T cell repertoires in COVID-19. Study information: The United States, Italy and Spain provided the acute and convalescent COVID-19 samples. Nucleic acid was either cDNA or gDNA, and it came from T cells, B-cell-depleted T cells, or PBMCs.

J gave up 0 bases and V 5 bases, and 7 bases lay outside the gene matches. The V gene's germline CDR1 is KGHSH and CDR2 LQKENI. The CDR3 runs to 18 residues. This clone was seen a single time. Original processing notes: Quantification of nucleated cells was approximated via reference gene primer amplification. The data were produced by immunoSEQ multiplex PCR, yet TCRdb's version contains in-frame clones alone and is incomplete. V and J calls and clone size follow that table, whereas D and trimming were derived from the DNA. The data hold about 220,000 clones, with around 80% observed a single time. The chain recombines TRBV18 with TRBJ2-6; 10 nucleotides line up with TRBD1. Sequencing input: peripheral blood. The sequence derives from a man aged 30 to 45 with active or convalescent COVID-19. The CDR3 sequence: CASSIRDRGSSGANVLTF. DNA of the CDR3: TGTGCCAGCTCAATCCGGGACAGGGGAAGCTCTGGGGCCAACGTCCTGACTTTC. Full variable domain (remainder filled in from reference TRBV18 and TRBJ2-6): NAGVMQNPRHLVRRRGQEARLRCSPMKGHSHVYWYRQLPEEGLKFMVYLQKENIIDESGMPKERFSAEFPKEGPSILRIQQVVRGDSAAYFCASSIRDRGSSGANVLTFGAGSRLTVL.